The rows below give T cell receptor beta chains drawn from one sample of a study of glioma-infiltrating T cells after dendritic cell vaccination. Clones were read by immunoSEQ multiplex PCR, and TCRdb kept only the in-frame ones, dropping some. This sample yields tens of thousands of clones, of which approximately 79% are seen a single time; 35% to 40% belongs to the top ten. The source was blood, collected before dendritic cell vaccination. These receptors came from a human donor with glioblastoma. Each CDR3 is given without its conserved first and last residue. A D gene is named only where the DNA matches it firmly.

>TRBJ2-7|TRBV9|TRBD2
ASSVDGTSLYEQY
>TRBJ2-3|TRBV4-2|TRBD2
ASSQFPSGRVSDTQY
>TRBJ2-5|TRBV28|TRBD2
ASSLWVGGETQY
>TRBJ2-1|TRBV9|-
ASSVGAVSYNEQF
>TRBJ2-1|TRBV27|-
ASSLMGAALYNEQF
>TRBJ2-7|TRBV5-4|-
ASSGRGRVPYEQY
>TRBJ2-2|TRBV10-3|-
AIRQGGEAGELF
>TRBJ2-7|TRBV6-5|TRBD2
ASREVAGGSEQY
>TRBJ1-2|TRBV5-1|TRBD1
ASSGTDRGNGYT
>TRBJ2-3|TRBV9|-
ASSVGGVYTDTQY
>TRBJ2-7|TRBV18|TRBD1
ASSPQGARTDEQY
>TRBJ2-5|TRBV5-1|-
ASSLGKGLETQY
>TRBJ2-5|TRBV29-1|-
SVGRPQETQY
>TRBJ2-7|TRBV7-9|-
ASTGTFGTPSYEQY
>TRBJ2-5|TRBV5-8|-
ASSVLRGQETQY
>TRBJ1-2|TRBV6-1|-
ASSERGIVEWDYGYT
>TRBJ2-7|TRBV7-7|-
ASSPTLGQSHEQY
>TRBJ2-2|TRBV30|TRBD1
AWSVRGDRGGTGELF
>TRBJ2-5|TRBV25-1|-
ASSELGRLGIETQY
>TRBJ2-2|TRBV6-5|TRBD1
ASSYSGQGYTGELF
>TRBJ2-1|TRBV4-3|-
ASSQDLWRGQF